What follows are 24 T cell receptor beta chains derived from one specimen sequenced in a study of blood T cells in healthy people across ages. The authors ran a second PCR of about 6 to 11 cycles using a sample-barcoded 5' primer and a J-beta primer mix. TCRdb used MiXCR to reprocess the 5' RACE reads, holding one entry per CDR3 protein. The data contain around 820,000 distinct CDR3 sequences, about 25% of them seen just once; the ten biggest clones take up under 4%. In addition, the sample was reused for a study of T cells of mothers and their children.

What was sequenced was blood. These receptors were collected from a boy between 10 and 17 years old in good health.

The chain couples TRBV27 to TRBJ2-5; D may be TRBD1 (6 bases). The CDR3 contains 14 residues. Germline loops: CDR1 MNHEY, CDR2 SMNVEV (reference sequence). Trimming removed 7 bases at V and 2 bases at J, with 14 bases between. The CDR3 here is CASTPYGQQETQYF. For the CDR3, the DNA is TGTGCCAGCACCCCTTATGGACAGCAAGAGACCCAGTACTTC.

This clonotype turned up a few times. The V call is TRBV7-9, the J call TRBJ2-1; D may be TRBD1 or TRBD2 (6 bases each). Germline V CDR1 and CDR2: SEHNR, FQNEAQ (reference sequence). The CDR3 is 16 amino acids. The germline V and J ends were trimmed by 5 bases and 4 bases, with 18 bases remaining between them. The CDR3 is CASSPKRGDTYNEQFF. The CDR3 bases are TGTGCCAGCAGCCCGAAAAGGGGGGACACATACAATGAGCAGTTCTTC. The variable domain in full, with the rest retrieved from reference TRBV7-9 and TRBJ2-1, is DTGVSQNPRHKITKRGQNVTFRCDPISEHNRLYWYRQTLGQGPEFLTYFQNEAQLEKSRLLSDRFSAERPKGSFSTLEIQRTEQGDSAMYLCASSPKRGDTYNEQFFGPGTRLTVL.

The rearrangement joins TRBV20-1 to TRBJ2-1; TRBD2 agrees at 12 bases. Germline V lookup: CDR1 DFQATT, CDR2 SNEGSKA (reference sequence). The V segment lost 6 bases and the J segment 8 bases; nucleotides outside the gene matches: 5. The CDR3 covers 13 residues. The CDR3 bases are TGCAGTGCGGCGACTAGCGGGAGCTATGAGCAGTTCTTC. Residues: CSAATSGSYEQFF.

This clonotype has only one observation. As DNA, the CDR3 is TGTGCCAGTAGTATGCTCACAGGGTATTCAAGCAATCAGCCCCAGCATTTT. The encoded protein is CASSMLTGYSSNQPQHF. The V and J genes are TRBV19 and TRBJ1-5; a possible D gene is TRBD1 (6 bases). The V and J ends lost 3 bases and 1 base respectively, with 16 bases between them. Germline V gene sequence: CDR1 LNHDA, CDR2 SQIVND (reference sequence). The length of the CDR3 is 17 residues.

CDR3 protein: CASSSIAIQYF. For the CDR3, the DNA is TGTGCCAGCAGTTCGATAGCCATTCAGTACTTC. The chain employs TRBV12-3 or TRBV12-4 and TRBJ2-4, with D unclear. Trimming pared 4 bases from V and 9 bases from J, leaving 7 bases between. This CDR3 contains 11 residues.

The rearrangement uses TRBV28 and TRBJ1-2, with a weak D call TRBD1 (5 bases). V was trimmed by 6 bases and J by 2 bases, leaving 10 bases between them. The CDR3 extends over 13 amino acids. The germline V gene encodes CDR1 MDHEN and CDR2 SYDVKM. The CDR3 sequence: CASRGTGNYGYTF. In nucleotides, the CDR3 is TGTGCCAGCAGGGGGACTGGGAACTATGGCTACACCTTC.

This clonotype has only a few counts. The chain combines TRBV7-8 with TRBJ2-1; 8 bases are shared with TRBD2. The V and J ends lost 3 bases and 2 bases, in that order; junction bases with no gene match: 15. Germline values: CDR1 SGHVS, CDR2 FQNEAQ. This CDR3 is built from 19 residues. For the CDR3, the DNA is TGTGCCAGCAGCTTCGAACCCCCGAGGTTTAGCGGGACCTACAATGAGCAGTTCTTC. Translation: CASSFEPPRFSGTYNEQFF.

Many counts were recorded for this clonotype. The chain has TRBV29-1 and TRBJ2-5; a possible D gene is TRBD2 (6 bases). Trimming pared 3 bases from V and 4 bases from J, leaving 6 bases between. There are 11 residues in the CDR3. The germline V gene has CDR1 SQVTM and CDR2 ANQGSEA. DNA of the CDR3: TGCAGCGTTGAGGGGGGAGAGACCCAGTACTTC. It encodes CSVEGGETQYF.

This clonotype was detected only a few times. The CDR3 DNA sequence: TGTGCCAGCACCGTAACAGACAGGGTCTACGAGCAGTACTTC. It codes for CASTVTDRVYEQYF. The J gene is TRBJ2-1, the V gene TRBV6-2 or TRBV6-3, with 7 positions matching TRBD1. The end of the DNA aligns better with TRBJ2-7, so the J call may be wrong. CDR3 length: 14 residues. Looked up from germline, CDR1 is MNHEY and CDR2 is SVGEGT.

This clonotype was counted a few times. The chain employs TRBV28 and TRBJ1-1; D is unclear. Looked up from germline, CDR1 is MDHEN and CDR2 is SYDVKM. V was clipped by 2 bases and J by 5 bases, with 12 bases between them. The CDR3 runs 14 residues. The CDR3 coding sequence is TGTGCCAGCAGTTTAATGGGAGAAGGTACTGAAGCTTTCTTT. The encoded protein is CASSLMGEGTEAFF.

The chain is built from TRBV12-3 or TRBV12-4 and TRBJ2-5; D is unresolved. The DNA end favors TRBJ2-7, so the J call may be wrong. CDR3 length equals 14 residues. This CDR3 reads CASPWQTSAHEQYF. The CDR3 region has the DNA TGTGCCAGCCCGTGGCAGACTTCAGCCCACGAGCAGTACTTC.

CDR3 DNA: TGCAGTGGTGTAGGGCGAGAGACCCAGTACTTC. Translation: CSGVGRETQYF. This chain links TRBV20-1 with TRBJ2-5; unclear D gene. The CDR3 sequence is 11 residues long. Germline CDR1 and CDR2: DFQATT and SNEGSKA (reference sequence). Trimming pared 7 bases from V and 4 bases from J, leaving 10 bases between.

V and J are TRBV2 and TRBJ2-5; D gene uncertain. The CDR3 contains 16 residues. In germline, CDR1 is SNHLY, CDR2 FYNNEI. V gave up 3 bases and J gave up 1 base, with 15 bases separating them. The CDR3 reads CASSDRARGTQETQYF. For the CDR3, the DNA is TGTGCCAGCAGTGATCGGGCTAGAGGTACCCAAGAGACCCAGTACTTC.

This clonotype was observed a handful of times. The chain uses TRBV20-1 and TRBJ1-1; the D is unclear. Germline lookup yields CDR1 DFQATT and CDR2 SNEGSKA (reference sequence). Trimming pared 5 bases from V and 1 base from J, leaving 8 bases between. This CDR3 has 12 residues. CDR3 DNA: TGCAGTGCTCCCCTTACGAACACTGAAGCTTTCTTT. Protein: CSAPLTNTEAFF.

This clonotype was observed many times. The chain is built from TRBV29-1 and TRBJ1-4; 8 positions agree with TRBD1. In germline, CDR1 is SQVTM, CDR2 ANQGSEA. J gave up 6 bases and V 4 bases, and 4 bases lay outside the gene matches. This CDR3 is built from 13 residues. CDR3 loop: CSVGGQEHEKLFF. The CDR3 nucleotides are TGCAGCGTTGGGGGACAGGAGCATGAAAAACTGTTTTTT. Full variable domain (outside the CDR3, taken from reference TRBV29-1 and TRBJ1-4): SAVISQKPSRDICQRGTSLTIQCQVDSQVTMMFWYRQQPGQSLTLIATANQGSEATYESGFVIDKFPISRPNLTFSTLTVSNMSPEDSSIYLCSVGGQEHEKLFFGSGTQLSVL.

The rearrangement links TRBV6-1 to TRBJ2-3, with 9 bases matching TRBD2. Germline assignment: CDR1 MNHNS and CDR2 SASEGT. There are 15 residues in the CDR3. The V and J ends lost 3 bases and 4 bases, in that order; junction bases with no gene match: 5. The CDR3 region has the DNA TGTGCCAGCAGTGAGGGTAGGACTAGCGCAGATACGCAGTATTTT. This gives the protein CASSEGRTSADTQYF.

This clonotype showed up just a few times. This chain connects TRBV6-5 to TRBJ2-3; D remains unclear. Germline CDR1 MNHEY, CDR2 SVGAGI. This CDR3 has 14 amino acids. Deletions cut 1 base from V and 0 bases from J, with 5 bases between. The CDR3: CASSYLTSTDTQYF. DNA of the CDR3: TGTGCCAGCAGTTACTTGACTAGCACAGATACGCAGTATTTT.

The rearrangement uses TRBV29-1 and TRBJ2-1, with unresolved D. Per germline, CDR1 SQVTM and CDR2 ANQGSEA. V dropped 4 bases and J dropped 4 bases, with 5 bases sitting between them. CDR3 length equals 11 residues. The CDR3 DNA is TGCAGCGTTGTCGTTTACAATGAGCAGTTCTTC. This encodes CSVVVYNEQFF.

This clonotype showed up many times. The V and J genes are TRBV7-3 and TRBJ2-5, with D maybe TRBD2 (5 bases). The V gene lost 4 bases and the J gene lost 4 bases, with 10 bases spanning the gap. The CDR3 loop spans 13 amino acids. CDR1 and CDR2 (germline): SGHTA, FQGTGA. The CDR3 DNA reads TGTGCCAGCAGCTCCTCTCGGGGAGAGACCCAGTACTTC. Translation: CASSSSRGETQYF.

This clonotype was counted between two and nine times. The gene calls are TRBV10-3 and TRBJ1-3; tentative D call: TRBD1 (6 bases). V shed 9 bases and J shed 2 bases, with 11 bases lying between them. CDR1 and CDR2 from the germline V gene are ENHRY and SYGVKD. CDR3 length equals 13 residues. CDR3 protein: CAITGYPGNTIYF. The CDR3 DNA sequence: TGTGCCATAACAGGGTACCCTGGAAACACCATATATTTT.

The CDR3 DNA sequence: TGTGCCAGCAGTACCTTGGGGATGAACACTGAAGCTTTCTTT. This gives the protein CASSTLGMNTEAFF. V gene TRBV2 combines with J gene TRBJ1-1; no clear D gene. The V gene's germline CDR1 is SNHLY and CDR2 FYNNEI. Trimming shortened V by 5 bases and J by 0 bases, and 10 bases separated the two germline ends. The CDR3 extends over 14 amino acids.

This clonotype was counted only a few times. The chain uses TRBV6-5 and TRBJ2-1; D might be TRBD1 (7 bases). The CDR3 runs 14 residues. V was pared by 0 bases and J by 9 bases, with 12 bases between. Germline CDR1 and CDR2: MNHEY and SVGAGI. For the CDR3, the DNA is TGTGCCAGCAGTTACTCGTCAGGGGGAGGTGAGCAGTTCTTC. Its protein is CASSYSSGGGEQFF.

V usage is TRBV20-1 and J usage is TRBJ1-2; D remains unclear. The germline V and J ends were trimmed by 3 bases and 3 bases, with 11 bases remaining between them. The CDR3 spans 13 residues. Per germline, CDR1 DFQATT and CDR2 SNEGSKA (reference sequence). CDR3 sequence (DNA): TGCAGTGCTAGTAAGGGAGACGACTATGGCTACACCTTC. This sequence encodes CSASKGDDYGYTF.

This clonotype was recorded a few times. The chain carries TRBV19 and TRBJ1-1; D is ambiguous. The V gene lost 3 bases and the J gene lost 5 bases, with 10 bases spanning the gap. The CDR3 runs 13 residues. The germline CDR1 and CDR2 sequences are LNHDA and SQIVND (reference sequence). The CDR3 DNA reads TGTGCCAGTAGTATTTATCCCGGGACTGAAGCTTTCTTT. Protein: CASSIYPGTEAFF.